A single sample is the source of the 17 T cell receptor beta chains below, sequenced in a study of CD8 T cells in Susac syndrome. The authors reverse transcribed roughly 0.5 to 1 ug RNA with random hexamers. TCRdb fed the immunoSEQ multiplex PCR reads into MiXCR, producing one record per CDR3 protein. The sample consists of 70,000 to 100,000 distinct CDR3 sequences, 90% to 97% of them appearing once. Sequencing was done on a sample of CD8+ T cells from PBMCs. The receptors were sampled from a human donor with Susac syndrome.

The V call is TRBV5-4, the J call TRBJ1-1; no clear D. Between the trimmed V and J ends, which lost 4 bases and 1 base, there was a span of 5 bases. From germline, CDR1 is SGHNT and CDR2 YYREEE (reference sequence). The CDR3 runs to 12 residues. CDR3: CASSPGNTEAFF. CDR3 nucleotides: TGTGCCAGCAGCCCGGGGAACACTGAAGCTTTCTTT. Using reference TRBV5-4 and TRBJ1-1 for the parts outside the CDR3, the full variable domain is ETGVTQSPTHLIKTRGQQVTLRCSSQSGHNTVSWYQQALGQGPQFIFQYYREEENGRGNFPPRFSGLQFPNYSSELNVNALELDDSALYLCASSPGNTEAFFGQGTRLTVV.

This chain uses TRBV9 with TRBJ2-3; perhaps TRBD2 as D (7 bases). The V and J ends lost 0 bases and 6 bases respectively, with 23 bases between them. Germline V lookup: CDR1 SGDLS, CDR2 YYNGEE. This CDR3 spans 18 amino acids. CDR3 bases: TGTGCCAGCAGCGTAGCACACGCGACGGGGGGCTCAGGGGATACGCAGTATTTT. Its translation is CASSVAHATGGSGDTQYF.

The rearrangement uses TRBV20-1 and TRBJ2-3; D unresolved. Germline V gives CDR1 DFQATT, CDR2 SNEGSKA (reference sequence). This CDR3 has 12 amino acids. V gave up 6 bases and J gave up 2 bases, with 9 bases separating them. This CDR3 reads CSAAAPTDTQYF. The CDR3 coding sequence is TGCAGTGCGGCAGCTCCCACAGATACGCAGTATTTT.

This rearrangement joins TRBV9 to TRBJ2-2; 9 bases match TRBD1. Germline V gene lookup returns CDR1 SGDLS and CDR2 YYNGEE. V was clipped by 3 bases and J by 3 bases; unmatched bases: 6. The CDR3 spans 16 residues. CDR3 DNA: TGTGCCAGCAGCGCCCTTTGGACAGGGGACACCGGGGAGCTGTTTTTT. Protein: CASSALWTGDTGELFF.

For the CDR3, the DNA is TGTGCCAGCAGTGTCGGGACAGCTAACTATGGCTACACCTTC. As protein: CASSVGTANYGYTF. The rearrangement uses TRBV6-6 and TRBJ1-2; 7 bases match TRBD1. V was pared by 5 bases and J by 0 bases, with 3 bases of the junction left unmatched. The CDR3 length is 14 residues. The V gene's germline CDR1 is MNHNY and CDR2 SVGAGI (reference sequence).

The rearrangement links TRBV20-1 to TRBJ2-1; 9 nucleotides match TRBD2. This CDR3 has 14 residues. Germline lookup yields CDR1 DFQATT and CDR2 SNEGSKA (reference sequence). After removal of 5 bases from V and 4 bases from J, the junction contained 6 bases not matched to a gene. The CDR3 region is CSARGLARYNEQFF. CDR3 DNA: TGCAGTGCTCGAGGACTAGCGCGGTACAATGAGCAGTTCTTC.

The chain joins TRBV20-1 to TRBJ2-1; the D gene is possibly TRBD2 (6 bases). There are 15 residues in the CDR3. Germline lookup yields CDR1 DFQATT and CDR2 SNEGSKA (reference sequence). Trimming left V 1 base short and J 6 bases short, with 16 bases between. CDR3 sequence (DNA): TGCAGTGCTAGAGGGCCCCGGGGACTCCTCAATGAGCAGTTCTTC. It encodes CSARGPRGLLNEQFF.

This chain connects TRBV12-3 or TRBV12-4 to TRBJ2-1; D is unclear. Deletions cut 3 bases from V and 8 bases from J, with 8 bases between. There are 12 residues in the CDR3. CDR3 sequence (DNA): TGTGCCAGCAGTTTTAGCATCGATGAGCAGTTCTTC. Its protein product is CASSFSIDEQFF.

The rearrangement uses TRBV12-5 and TRBJ1-6; D call uncertain. Trimming shortened V by 6 bases and J by 1 base, and 13 bases separated the two germline ends. Germline V lookup: CDR1 LGHNT, CDR2 FRNRAP. The CDR3 consists of 16 residues. CDR3 DNA sequence: TGTGCTAGTGGGACCGGAGCGATTTCCTATAATTCACCCCTCCACTTT. It is translated as CASGTGAISYNSPLHF.

The J gene is TRBJ2-5, the V gene TRBV7-9; 8 bases are shared with TRBD1. Germline CDR1 SEHNR, CDR2 FQNEAQ (reference sequence). CDR3 length: 16 amino acids. With 3 bases clipped from V and 0 bases from J, the junction kept 6 bases outside the gene matches. The CDR3 sequence is CASSFRDRSDQETQYF. The CDR3 bases are TGTGCCAGCAGCTTCCGGGACAGGTCGGACCAAGAGACCCAGTACTTC.

CDR3 protein: CASSHGQNTYEQYV. DNA for the CDR3: TGTGCCAGCAGCCACGGACAGAACACCTACGAGCAGTACGTC. This sequence joins TRBV28 and TRBJ2-7; a weak D match, TRBD1 (6 bases). Germline-derived CDR1 and CDR2 are MDHEN and SYDVKM. The CDR3 length is 14 residues. Trimming pared 6 bases from V and 2 bases from J, leaving 14 bases between.

The rearrangement links TRBV6-1 to TRBJ2-3; possible D gene TRBD2, 5 bases. The germline V gene has CDR1 MNHNS and CDR2 SASEGT. Trimming removed 8 bases at V and 0 bases at J, with 24 bases between. This CDR3 region has 18 residues. This CDR3 is CASGTQSPLGGSTDTQYF. CDR3 DNA: TGTGCCAGCGGAACCCAATCGCCCCTGGGCGGGAGCACAGATACGCAGTATTTT.

The V and J genes are TRBV2 and TRBJ2-3; 10 bases align to TRBD2. CDR1 and CDR2 from the germline V gene are SNHLY and FYNNEI. The junction had 5 bases not matched to a gene; V was cut back by 3 bases and J by 5 bases. This CDR3 contains 15 residues. CDR3: CASSEASGGEDTQYF. In nucleotides, the CDR3 is TGTGCCAGCAGTGAGGCTAGCGGGGGCGAAGATACGCAGTATTTT.

V usage is TRBV2 and J usage is TRBJ2-1; TRBD1 might be the D (5 bases). Trimming stripped 4 bases from V and 11 bases from J, with 6 bases between. Germline lookup yields CDR1 SNHLY and CDR2 FYNNEI. This CDR3 contains 10 residues. This CDR3 reads CASSAGKQFF. CDR3 DNA: TGTGCCAGCAGTGCAGGGAAGCAGTTCTTC. The full variable domain, in which reference TRBV2 and TRBJ2-1 provide the parts outside the CDR3, is EPEVTQTPSHQVTQMGQEVILRCVPISNHLYFYWYRQILGQKVEFLVSFYNNEISEKSEIFDDQFSVERPDGSNFTLKIRSTKLEDSAMYFCASSAGKQFFGPGTRLTVL.

The V and J genes are TRBV15 and TRBJ2-1; possibly TRBD2 for D (6 bases). Germline V gives CDR1 LNHNV, CDR2 YYDKDF (reference sequence). The CDR3 sequence is 15 residues long. The V and J ends lost 3 bases and 2 bases respectively, with 11 bases between them. DNA of the CDR3: TGTGCCACCAGCAGGGGACTTATAACCTACAATGAGCAGTTCTTC. This translates into CATSRGLITYNEQFF.

This rearrangement joins TRBV16 to TRBJ2-7, with TRBD1 matching 7 bases. Germline trimming cut 4 bases from V and 5 bases from J; bases unmatched to any gene: 5. The germline V gene encodes CDR1 KGHSY and CDR2 FQNENV. The CDR3 spans 13 residues. In nucleotides, the CDR3 is TGTGCCAGCAGCCCTACAGGGGTGAACGAGCAGTACTTC. This codes for CASSPTGVNEQYF.

The chain employs TRBV20-1 and TRBJ2-1; D is possibly TRBD1 or TRBD2 (5 bases each). The ends were cut back, 6 bases at V and 0 bases at J, with 21 bases in the middle. The CDR3 runs 17 residues. CDR1 is DFQATT, CDR2 SNEGSKA, per germline (reference sequence). For the CDR3, the DNA is TGCAGTGCGAGGGGCAGTAACGCCGAGGGCTCCTACAATGAGCAGTTCTTC. It encodes CSARGSNAEGSYNEQFF.